This T cell receptor (beta chain) came from a study of shared clonotypes between healthy human individuals. Germline V CDR1 and CDR2: SGHAT, FQNNGV. The germline V and J ends were trimmed by 5 bases and 5 bases, with 13 bases remaining between them. The CDR3 has 13 residues. Profiled with immunoSEQ multiplex PCR; TCRdb holds only in-frame clones, not every one. The sample includes some 2,400,000 clones, approximately 94% of them seen just once. The rearrangement uses TRBV11-2 and TRBJ2-7; D is uncertain. The source is a man aged 18 to 29 in good health. Sequenced input: naive CD4+ T cells sorted from blood. Subset given: CD45RA+ positively selected. As DNA, the CDR3 is TGTGCCAGCAGCCTTGGACGGTCCAACGAGCAGTACTTC. It specifies CASSLGRSNEQYF.